This T cell receptor (beta chain) was recovered during a study of T cell responses to AZD1222 COVID-19 vaccine. To note about this clone: Its antigen remains unidentified.

Repertoires were generated with immunoSEQ multiplex PCR, while TCRdb's copy carries only in-frame clones and drops some. The top ten clones hold 5.1% of a sample with about 160,000 clones, 90% to 95% of them seen once. CDR3 length equals 15 residues. With 0 bases removed from V and 0 bases from J, the gap between germline ends came to 6 bases. Germline values: CDR1 SGHVS, CDR2 FNYEAQ. General study findings and limits: An increase in Spike-specific TCR breadth and depth was observed after two AZD1222 doses. Unmutated regions of variants are reportedly targeted by nearly half of spike-specific TCRs. The donors showed a predominance of white British ancestry and of females, with possible underestimation of clonal diversity.

The source of this sequence is an adult who received the AZD1222 COVID-19 vaccine. The chain carries TRBV7-6 and TRBJ2-1; D is unclear. Sequenced here: peripheral blood, sampled 28 days after the second AZD1222 dose. CDR3: CASSLAAASYNEQFF. CDR3 sequence (DNA): TGTGCCAGCAGCTTAGCTGCGGCCTCCTACAATGAGCAGTTCTTC.